These 17 T cell receptor beta chains were sequenced from one sample in a study of cytomegalovirus exposure and HLA in healthy donors. The PCR was carried out with 60 Vbeta primers and 13 Jbeta primers. Clones were read by immunoSEQ multiplex PCR, and TCRdb kept only the in-frame ones, dropping some. Of 150,000 to 200,000 clones in the sample, roughly three quarters are singletons; the top ten hold around 13%. Material for sequencing was PBMCs. The receptor set was obtained from a woman in her fifties or sixties in good health and CMV-seropositive.

This rearrangement joins TRBV18 to TRBJ2-1, with D unclear. The CDR3 is made up of 13 amino acids. V lost 1 base and J 3 bases, leaving 4 bases between the germline ends. Germline V gene lookup returns CDR1 KGHSH and CDR2 LQKENI. In DNA, the CDR3 is TGTGCCAGCTCACCACTTAACTACAATGAGCAGTTCTTC. It encodes CASSPLNYNEQFF.

The chain links TRBV5-1 to TRBJ2-6; D remains unclear. Germline assignment: CDR1 SGHRS and CDR2 YFSETQ. Deletions cut 1 base from V and 0 bases from J, with 5 bases between. The CDR3 is 15 residues long. The CDR3 spells CASSLTASGANVLTF. The CDR3 DNA reads as TGCGCCAGCAGCTTGACAGCCTCTGGGGCCAACGTCCTGACTTTC.

The chain uses TRBV4-1 and TRBJ1-2; tentative D call: TRBD1 (6 bases). Germline CDR1 and CDR2: MGHRA and YSYEKL. The CDR3 runs to 13 residues. The V and J ends lost 4 bases and 3 bases respectively, with 9 bases between them. CDR3 loop: CASSLTGHYGYTF. The CDR3 nucleotides read TGCGCCAGCAGCCTCACAGGGCACTATGGCTACACCTTC.

This clone has just a few counts. This chain uses TRBV5-4 with TRBJ2-1; 7 bases align to TRBD1. V trimming: 1 base; J trimming: 4 bases; junction bases outside the gene matches: 2. The CDR3 consists of 14 residues. The germline gives CDR1 SGHNT, CDR2 YYREEE (reference sequence). The CDR3: CASSLPGQYNEQFF. As DNA, the CDR3 is TGTGCCAGCAGCTTGCCGGGACAGTACAATGAGCAGTTCTTC.

The CDR3 bases are TGTGCCAGCAGCGGACAGGGGGCTCGGGTAGGCTACACCTTC. Protein product: CASSGQGARVGYTF. The V gene is TRBV2, the J gene TRBJ1-2; 11 nucleotides match TRBD1. CDR1 is SNHLY, CDR2 FYNNEI, per germline. The CDR3 totals 14 residues. The V and J ends lost 6 bases and 8 bases, in that order; junction bases with no gene match: 8. Full variable domain (remainder filled in from reference TRBV2 and TRBJ1-2): EPEVTQTPSHQVTQMGQEVILRCVPISNHLYFYWYRQILGQKVEFLVSFYNNEISEKSEIFDDQFSVERPDGSNFTLKIRSTKLEDSAMYFCASSGQGARVGYTFGSGTRLTVV.

The CDR3 DNA sequence: TGTGCCAGCAGCTCGGGACAGCCGGACGAGCAGTACTTC. This codes for CASSSGQPDEQYF. The chain employs TRBV7-6 and TRBJ2-5; 7 bases map to TRBD1. The J call could be wrong; TRBJ2-7 is a better fit for the DNA end. This CDR3 is built from 13 residues. Germline V gene lookup returns CDR1 SGHVS and CDR2 FNYEAQ.

V and J are TRBV4-1 and TRBJ1-3; 8 nucleotides agree with TRBD1. The CDR3 runs to 14 residues. CDR1 MGHRA and CDR2 YSYEKL come from the germline V gene. The J segment lost 5 bases and the V segment lost 4 bases, leaving 4 bases of the junction unmatched. The CDR3 loop is CASSLTGERNTIYF. The CDR3 bases are TGCGCCAGCAGCCTGACAGGGGAAAGAAACACCATATATTTT.

Concerning this clone: Likely a read error: the CDR3 ends without its conserved phenylalanine or tryptophan. This rearrangement joins TRBV19 to TRBJ1-1, with 7 bases matching TRBD1. The germline V gene has CDR1 LNHDA and CDR2 SQIVND (reference sequence). The CDR3 has 13 amino acids. The V and J ends lost 5 bases and 6 bases, in that order; junction bases with no gene match: 6. CDR3 in DNA: TGTGCCAGTAGTCAAATAGGGGGCTCTGAAGCTTTCCTT. Amino acid sequence: CASSQIGGSEAFL.

The table lists this clone with a few counts. The CDR3 DNA follows: TGCGCCAGCAGCCCTGGACTAGCGGGGGGTAAGAGCTCCTACAATGAGCAGTTCTTC. This sequence encodes CASSPGLAGGKSSYNEQFF. J is TRBJ2-1 and V is TRBV4-1; the match to TRBD2 covers 14 bases. CDR1 is MGHRA and CDR2 is YSYEKL in the germline V gene. Germline trimming cut 4 bases from V and 0 bases from J; bases unmatched to any gene: 8. This CDR3 comprises 19 residues.

The chain recombines TRBV7-9 with TRBJ2-1, with D maybe TRBD2 (5 bases). CDR1 and CDR2 (germline): SEHNR, FQNEAQ (reference sequence). The CDR3 covers 14 residues. The V end lost 4 bases, the J end lost 2 bases, and 9 bases lay between the germline ends. DNA of the CDR3: TGTGCCAGCAGCTACGACGGGGCCTACAATGAGCAGTTCTTC. It yields the protein CASSYDGAYNEQFF.

The chain is built from TRBV10-3 and TRBJ2-2; D may be TRBD2 (6 bases). Trimming removed 5 bases from V and 5 bases from J, with 12 bases in between. The CDR3 has 14 residues. The germline V gene encodes CDR1 ENHRY and CDR2 SYGVKD. In nucleotides, the CDR3 is TGTGCCATCAGTTCCATCGGGGGTACCGGGGAGCTGTTTTTT. It encodes CAISSIGGTGELFF.

The chain couples TRBV2 to TRBJ1-6; 10 bases fit TRBD1. This CDR3 has 13 amino acids. Trimming removed 9 bases from V and 7 bases from J; junction bases left unmatched: 3. Germline-derived CDR1 and CDR2 are SNHLY and FYNNEI. The CDR3 sequence: CASLGQGNSPLHF. The CDR3 bases are TGTGCCAGTTTGGGACAGGGGAATTCACCCCTCCACTTT.

The J gene is TRBJ2-7, the V gene TRBV5-4; a possible D gene is TRBD1 (5 bases). Trimming cost V 0 bases and J 1 base, with 11 bases left between them. The CDR3 has 15 amino acids. CDR1 SGHNT and CDR2 YYREEE come from the germline V gene (reference sequence). CDR3 region: CASSLASGRSYEQYF. DNA of the CDR3: TGTGCCAGCAGCTTGGCATCAGGGCGATCCTACGAGCAGTACTTC.

The rearrangement links TRBV9 to TRBJ2-5, with 9 bases matching TRBD1. The CDR3 loop spans 16 amino acids. Trimming at V came to 1 base and at J to 2 bases, leaving 6 bases not matched to a gene. From germline, CDR1 is SGDLS and CDR2 YYNGEE. The CDR3 protein is CASSVTGGAGQETQYF. The CDR3 DNA reads TGTGCCAGCAGCGTAACAGGGGGCGCAGGGCAAGAGACCCAGTACTTC.

The chain employs TRBV19 and TRBJ2-4, with 11 bases aligning to TRBD2. CDR1 is LNHDA and CDR2 is SQIVND in the germline V gene (reference sequence). Trimming cost V 5 bases and J 6 bases; bases outside gene matches: 6. This CDR3 has 15 amino acids. The CDR3 nucleotides are TGTGCCAGTAGTCAGGGACTAGCGGACATAAACATTCAGTACTTC. It translates to CASSQGLADINIQYF.

The DNA for the CDR3 is TGTGCCAGCAGCGCTTCAGGGGCCGCAACTAATGAAAAACTGTTTTTT. Translated: CASSASGAATNEKLFF. The V and J genes are TRBV9 and TRBJ1-4, with a weak D call TRBD1 (6 bases). Trimming shortened V by 3 bases and J by 0 bases, and 12 bases separated the two germline ends. This CDR3 is 16 amino acids long. Germline CDR1 reads SGDLS; CDR2 reads YYNGEE.

The chain uses TRBV6-5 and TRBJ2-2; D may be TRBD1 (5 bases). From germline, CDR1 is MNHEY and CDR2 SVGAGI. This CDR3 spans 12 amino acids. Trimming removed 7 bases at V and 3 bases at J, with 6 bases between. The DNA of the CDR3 is TGTGCCAGCACCAGGGACACCGGGGAGCTGTTTTTT. Its protein is CASTRDTGELFF.